Detailed here is one TCR beta chain. These data come from a study of blood T cell repertoires in COVID-19. Here immunoSEQ multiplex PCR was the method, and the copy in TCRdb shows in-frame clones only, minus some. This repertoire shows 70,000 to 85,000 clones, around four fifths found once; its top ten account for around two fifths. J was trimmed by 2 bases and V by 1 base; bases with no gene match: 4. The CDR3 runs 16 residues. Germline V CDR1 and CDR2: LGHDT, YNNKEL (reference sequence). Sequencing was carried out using peripheral blood. The rearrangement joins TRBV3-1 (or the pseudogene TRBV3-2) to TRBJ2-3; 9 positions match TRBD2. The sequence was collected from a man at least 80 years old with active or convalescent COVID-19. The CDR3 coding sequence is TGTGCCAGCAGCCAAGTGCTAGCGGGGACCACAGATACGCAGTATTTT. Encoded protein: CASSQVLAGTTDTQYF.